This TCR beta chain was documented in a study of blood T cells in healthy people across ages (dated by TCRdb to between 2014 and 2016). Context from the whole study: In model experiments, template switching captured roughly one uniquely barcoded TCR beta cDNA molecule for every two T cells. Age-related changes in TCR beta repertoire diversity were measured in the study by deep sequencing normalized with unique cDNA molecular identifiers. Two additional independent replicas of 1 million unique cDNA reads from the same blood draw were analyzed for two donors (one aged 18 to 29 and one aged 80 or older). Donors were grouped into four age groups: young (average approximately 16 years), middle-aged (about 38), aged (around 62) and long-lived (about 90). To avoid experimental bias, donors of different ages were distributed randomly across sequencing lanes.

The roughly 42 donors, aged roughly 6 to 100 years, were systemically healthy Caucasian individuals from Russia. Each donor gave ten milliliters of peripheral blood, drawn into EDTA-treated Vacutainer tubes. PBMCs were isolated by Ficoll-Paque density-gradient centrifugation, with at least 7 million obtained per sample. Trizol reagent was used to extract total RNA from the PBMCs, yielding at least 6 micrograms per sample. The percentages of naive CD45RAhigh/CD27high T cells were determined by flow cytometry on a PBMC aliquot from every donor. Receptors were amplified or captured by 5' RACE. Sequencing was carried out with an Illumina HiSeq 2500. A second roughly 6 to 12 cycle PCR used a sample-barcoded 5' primer and a J-beta primer mix. A unique molecular identifier was introduced onto each TCR beta cDNA molecule by a template-switch 5' adaptor carrying 12 random nucleotides. Each sample yielded at least 2.5 million CDR3-containing paired-end reads. The Mint cDNA synthesis kit, primed by a TRBC-specific oligonucleotide, was used to synthesize first-strand cDNA from all RNA. After uracil-DNA glycosylase treatment, a first 18-cycle PCR used universal primers M1SS and BC2_uni_R on all cDNA. Per the authors' processing: Each sample was normalized by randomly selecting 1 million high-quality reads, each carrying a distinct molecular identifier. Instead of being binned into consensus sequences, reads that shared molecular identifiers were thrown out. MiTCR, set to a Q25 quality threshold and the strictest error-elimination algorithm, was used for CDR3 identification, clonotype clustering and error correction. A nonparametric unseen species model with Euler transformation was used to estimate lower-bound total TCR beta diversity. TCRdb trimmed the raw reads at Q25, called clones with MiXCR and kept productive beta chains. Entries are consolidated by CDR3 protein sequence, retaining the most common genes and DNA. The V and J calls come from TCRdb's annotation, not from the publication. This sample has around 850,000 distinct CDR3 sequences in its table, and 30% to 45% of those were observed once. The ten largest account for 10% to 15% of the sample.

What the study reported, not specific to this receptor: Because the CMV infection status of the donors was unknown, age-related changes in expanded clonotypes may potentially have been confounded. Bulk unsorted PBMC profiling prevented conclusive comparison of naive and antigen-experienced compartments. Observed TCR beta diversity per million T cells fell roughly linearly with age, and a significant reduction was already apparent by age around 40. Compared with the aged group, the long-lived group had more naive CD4+ T cells, fewer expanded clones and increased TCR diversity, suggesting age selection. Observed TCR beta diversity correlated strongly with the percentage of naive T cells measured by flow cytometry. Estimates of total diversity based on one million sequenced T cells were considered lower bounds and underestimates.

Worth noting for this clonotype: Its target antigen remains unknown. One base away there is no much larger clone; base qualities are not given.

The sample was blood. This receptor was taken from a man aged 18-30 years in good health.

The DNA reads as follows: TGTGCCAGCAGCCAAGATATAGGGGATTTCGATGAGCAGTACTTC. This is translated as CASSQDIGDFDEQYF. The chain links TRBV3-1 with TRBJ2-5, and TRBD1 may be the D gene, going by 5 matching bases. Based on the germline V gene (reference sequence), the CDR1 and CDR2 sequences are LGHDT and YNNKEL. V loses 0 bases, J loses 11 bases, and the germline ends lie 19 bases apart. Counted from cysteine to phenylalanine, this CDR3 has 15 amino acids. The entry retains the CDR3 DNA only, 45 bases that are in frame from base 1.